Sequencing of this T cell receptor beta chain was carried out in a study of shared clonotypes between healthy human individuals. The count of this clone is one. What it recognizes is unknown. Naive CD8 cells lacked CD45RO, underwent positive selection for CCR7 and left out terminally differentiated effector memory CD45RA+ cells. All donors qualified as healthy HIV-negative adults and had experienced no recent acute infections or vaccinations. Germline loops: CDR1 MGHRA, CDR2 YSYEKL. Trimming stripped 2 bases from V and 0 bases from J, with 11 bases between. The CDR3 extends over 15 amino acids. Libraries were prepared by immunoSEQ multiplex PCR; TCRdb keeps only in-frame clonotypes and omits some of them. In the table there are over 750,000 clones, just over 95% of which are singletons. Regarding the study as a whole: Compared with memory subsets, naive subsets generally had larger estimated richness.

Sequences were obtained from naive CD8+ T cells sorted from blood. This sequence joins TRBV4-1 and TRBJ2-7, with D perhaps TRBD1 or TRBD2 (5 bases each). The clonotype originates from a man aged 30 to 45 in good health. CDR3 in amino acids: CASSQRTGTSYEQYF. The CDR3 DNA follows: TGCGCCAGCAGCCAACGAACCGGGACCTCCTACGAGCAGTACTTC.